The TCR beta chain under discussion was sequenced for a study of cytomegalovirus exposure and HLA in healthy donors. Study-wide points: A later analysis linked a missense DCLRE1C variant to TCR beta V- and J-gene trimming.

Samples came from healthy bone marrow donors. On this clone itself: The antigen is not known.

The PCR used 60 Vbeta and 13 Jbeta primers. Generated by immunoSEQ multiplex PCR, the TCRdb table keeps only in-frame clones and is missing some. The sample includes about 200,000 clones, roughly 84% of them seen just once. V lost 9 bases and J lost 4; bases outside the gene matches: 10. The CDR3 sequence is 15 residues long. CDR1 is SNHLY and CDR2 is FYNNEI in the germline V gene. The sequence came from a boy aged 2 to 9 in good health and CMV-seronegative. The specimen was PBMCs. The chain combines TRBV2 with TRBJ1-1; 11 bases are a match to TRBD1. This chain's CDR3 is CASAPGQGGGTEAFF. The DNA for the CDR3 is TGTGCCAGTGCACCGGGACAGGGGGGCGGCACTGAAGCTTTCTTT.